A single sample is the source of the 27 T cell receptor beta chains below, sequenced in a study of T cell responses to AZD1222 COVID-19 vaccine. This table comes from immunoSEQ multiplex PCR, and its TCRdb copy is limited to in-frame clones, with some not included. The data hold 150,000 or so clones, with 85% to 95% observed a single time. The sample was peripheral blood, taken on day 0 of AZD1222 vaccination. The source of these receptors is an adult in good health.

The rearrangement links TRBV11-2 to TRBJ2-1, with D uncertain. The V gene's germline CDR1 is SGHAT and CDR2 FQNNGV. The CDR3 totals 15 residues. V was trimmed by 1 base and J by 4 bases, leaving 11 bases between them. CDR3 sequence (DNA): TGTGCCAGCAGCTTAGGGTCTGGAAGTTACAATGAGCAGTTCTTC. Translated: CASSLGSGSYNEQFF. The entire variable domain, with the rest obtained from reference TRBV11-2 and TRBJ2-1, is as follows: EAGVAQSPRYKIIEKRQSVAFWCNPISGHATLYWYQQILGQGPKLLIQFQNNGVVDDSQLPKDRFSAERLKGVDSTLKIQPAKLEDSAVYLCASSLGSGSYNEQFFGPGTRLTVL.

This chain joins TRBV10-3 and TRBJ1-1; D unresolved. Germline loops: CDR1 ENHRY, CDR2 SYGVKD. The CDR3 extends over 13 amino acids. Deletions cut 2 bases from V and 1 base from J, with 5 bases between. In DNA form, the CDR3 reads TGTGCCATCAGTGAGCGCCCGAACACTGAAGCTTTCTTT. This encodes CAISERPNTEAFF.

CDR3 sequence (DNA): TGTGCCAGCAGTTACGGGGCACAGGCAGGAAACACCATATATTTT. It codes for CASSYGAQAGNTIYF. The rearrangement joins TRBV6-5 to TRBJ1-3; TRBD1 might be the D (5 bases). The V and J ends lost 2 bases and 4 bases respectively, with 12 bases between them. Germline V CDR1 and CDR2: MNHEY, SVGAGI. This CDR3 contains 15 residues.

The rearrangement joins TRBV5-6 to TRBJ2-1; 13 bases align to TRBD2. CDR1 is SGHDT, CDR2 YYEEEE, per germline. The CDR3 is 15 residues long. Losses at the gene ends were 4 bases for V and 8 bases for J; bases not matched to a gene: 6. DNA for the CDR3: TGTGCCAGCAGCCAACTAGCGGGAGGGCCTCATGAGCAGTTCTTC. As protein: CASSQLAGGPHEQFF.

This CDR3 is CASSTAGGGEQFF. CDR3 DNA sequence: TGTGCCAGCAGTACAGCGGGAGGGGGTGAGCAGTTCTTC. The V call is TRBV2, the J call TRBJ2-1; TRBD2 aligns across 10 bases. The V gene end was trimmed by 5 bases and the J gene end by 9 bases; junction bases not matched to a gene: 4. The CDR3 consists of 13 residues. CDR1 SNHLY and CDR2 FYNNEI come from the germline V gene.

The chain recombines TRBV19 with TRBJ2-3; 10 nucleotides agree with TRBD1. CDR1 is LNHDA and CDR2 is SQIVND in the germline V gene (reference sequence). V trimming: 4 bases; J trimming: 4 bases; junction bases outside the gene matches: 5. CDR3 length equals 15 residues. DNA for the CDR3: TGTGCCAGTAGTAGTCCGGGACAGGGGTCAGATACGCAGTATTTT. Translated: CASSSPGQGSDTQYF.

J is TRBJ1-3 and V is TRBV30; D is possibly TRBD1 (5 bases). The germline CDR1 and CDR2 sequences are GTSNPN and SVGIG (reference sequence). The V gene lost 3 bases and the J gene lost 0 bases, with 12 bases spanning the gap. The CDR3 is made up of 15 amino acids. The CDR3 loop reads CAWRRGRISGNTIYF. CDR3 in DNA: TGTGCCTGGAGGCGGGGGAGGATCTCTGGAAACACCATATATTTT.

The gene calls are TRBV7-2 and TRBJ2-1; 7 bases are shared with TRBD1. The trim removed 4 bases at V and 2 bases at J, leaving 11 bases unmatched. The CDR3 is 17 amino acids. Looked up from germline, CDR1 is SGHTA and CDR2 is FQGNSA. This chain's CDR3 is CASSSLPGTVTYNEQFF. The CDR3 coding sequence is TGTGCCAGCAGCTCCCTCCCGGGGACAGTTACCTACAATGAGCAGTTCTTC. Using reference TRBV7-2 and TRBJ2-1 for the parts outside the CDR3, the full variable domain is GAGVSQSPSNKVTEKGKDVELRCDPISGHTALYWYRQSLGQGLEFLIYFQGNSAPDKSGLPSDRFSAERTGGSVSTLTIQRTQQEDSAVYLCASSSLPGTVTYNEQFFGPGTRLTVL.

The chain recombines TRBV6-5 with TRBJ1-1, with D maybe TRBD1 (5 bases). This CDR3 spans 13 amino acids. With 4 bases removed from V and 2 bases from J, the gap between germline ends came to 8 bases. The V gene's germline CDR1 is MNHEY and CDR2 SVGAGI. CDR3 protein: CASSWGSNTEAFF. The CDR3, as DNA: TGTGCCAGCAGTTGGGGCAGTAACACTGAAGCTTTCTTT.

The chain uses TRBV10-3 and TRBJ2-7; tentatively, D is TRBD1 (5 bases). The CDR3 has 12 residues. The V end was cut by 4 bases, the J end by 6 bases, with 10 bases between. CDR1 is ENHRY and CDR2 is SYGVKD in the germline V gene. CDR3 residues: CAISGQGGEQYF. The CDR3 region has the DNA TGTGCCATCAGTGGGCAGGGTGGCGAGCAGTACTTC.

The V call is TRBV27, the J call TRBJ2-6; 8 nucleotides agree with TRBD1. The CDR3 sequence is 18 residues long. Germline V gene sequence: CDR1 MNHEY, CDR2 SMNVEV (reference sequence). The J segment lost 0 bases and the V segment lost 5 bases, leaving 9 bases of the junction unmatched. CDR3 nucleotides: TGTGCCAGCAGTATAAGACAGGGGTGGAACTCTGGGGCCAACGTCCTGACTTTC. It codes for CASSIRQGWNSGANVLTF. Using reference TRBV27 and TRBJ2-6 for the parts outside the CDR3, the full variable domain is EAQVTQNPRYLITVTGKKLTVTCSQNMNHEYMSWYRQDPGLGLRQIYYSMNVEVTDKGDVPEGYKVSRKEKRNFPLILESPSPNQTSLYFCASSIRQGWNSGANVLTFGAGSRLTVL.

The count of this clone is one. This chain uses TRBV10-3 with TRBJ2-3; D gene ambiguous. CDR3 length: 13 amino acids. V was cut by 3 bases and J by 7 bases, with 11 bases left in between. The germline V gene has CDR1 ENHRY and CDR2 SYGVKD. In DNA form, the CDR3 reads TGTGCCATCAGTGATCCTAAGGAGTATACGCAGTATTTT. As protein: CAISDPKEYTQYF.

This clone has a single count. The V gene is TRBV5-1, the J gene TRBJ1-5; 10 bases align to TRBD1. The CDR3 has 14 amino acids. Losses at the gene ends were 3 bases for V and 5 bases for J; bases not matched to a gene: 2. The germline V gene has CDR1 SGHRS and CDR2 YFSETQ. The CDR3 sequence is CASSSTGGDQPQHF. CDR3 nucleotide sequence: TGCGCCAGCAGCTCGACAGGGGGCGATCAGCCCCAGCATTTT.

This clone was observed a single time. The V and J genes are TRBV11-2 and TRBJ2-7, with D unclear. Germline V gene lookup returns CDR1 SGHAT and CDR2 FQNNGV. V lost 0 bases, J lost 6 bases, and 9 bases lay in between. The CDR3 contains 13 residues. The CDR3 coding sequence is TGTGCCAGCAGCTTAGAGGGCCGAAGCGAGCAGTACTTC. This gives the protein CASSLEGRSEQYF. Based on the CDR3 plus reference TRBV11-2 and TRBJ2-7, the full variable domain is EAGVAQSPRYKIIEKRQSVAFWCNPISGHATLYWYQQILGQGPKLLIQFQNNGVVDDSQLPKDRFSAERLKGVDSTLKIQPAKLEDSAVYLCASSLEGRSEQYFGPGTRLTVT.

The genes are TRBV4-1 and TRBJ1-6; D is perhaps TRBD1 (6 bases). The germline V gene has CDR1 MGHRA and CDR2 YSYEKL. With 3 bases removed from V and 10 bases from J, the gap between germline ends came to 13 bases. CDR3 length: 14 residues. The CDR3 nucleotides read TGCGCCAGCAGCCATACAGGGATGGAGTCACCCCTCCACTTT. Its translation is CASSHTGMESPLHF.

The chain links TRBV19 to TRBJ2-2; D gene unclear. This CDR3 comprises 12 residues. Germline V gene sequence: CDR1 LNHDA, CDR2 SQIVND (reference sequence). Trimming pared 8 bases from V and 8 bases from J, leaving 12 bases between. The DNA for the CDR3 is TGTGCCAGTTACCCTGGCAGGGGGGAGCTGTTTTTT. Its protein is CASYPGRGELFF.

The CDR3 DNA sequence: TGTGCCAGCAGCTTGGTGGCGGCAAGCTCCTACAATGAGCAGTTCTTC. The encoded protein is CASSLVAASSYNEQFF. The chain links TRBV5-4 to TRBJ2-1; D unclear. The CDR3 is 16 amino acids. Germline CDR1 SGHNT, CDR2 YYREEE (reference sequence). Trimming removed 0 bases from V and 0 bases from J, with 10 bases in between. Full variable domain (missing parts from reference TRBV5-4 and TRBJ2-1): ETGVTQSPTHLIKTRGQQVTLRCSSQSGHNTVSWYQQALGQGPQFIFQYYREEENGRGNFPPRFSGLQFPNYSSELNVNALELDDSALYLCASSLVAASSYNEQFFGPGTRLTVL.

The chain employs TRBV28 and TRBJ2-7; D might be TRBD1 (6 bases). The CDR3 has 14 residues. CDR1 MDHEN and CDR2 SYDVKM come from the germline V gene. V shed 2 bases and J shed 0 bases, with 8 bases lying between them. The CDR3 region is CASSLQGISYEQYF. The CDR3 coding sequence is TGTGCCAGCAGTTTACAGGGGATCTCCTACGAGCAGTACTTC.

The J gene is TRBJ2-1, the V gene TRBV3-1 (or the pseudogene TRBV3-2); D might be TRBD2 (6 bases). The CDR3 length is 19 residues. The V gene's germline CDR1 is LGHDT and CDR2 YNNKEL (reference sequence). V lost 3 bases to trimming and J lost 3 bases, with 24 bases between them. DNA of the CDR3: TGTGCCAGCAGCCAGTTAGCGTGGTGGGGGGAGCGCGGCTACAATGAGCAGTTCTTC. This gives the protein CASSQLAWWGERGYNEQFF.

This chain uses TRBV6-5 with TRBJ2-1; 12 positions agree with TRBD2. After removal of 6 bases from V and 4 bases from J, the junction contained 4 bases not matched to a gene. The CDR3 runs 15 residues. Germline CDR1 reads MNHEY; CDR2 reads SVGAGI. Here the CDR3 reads CASSPLAGGYNEQFF. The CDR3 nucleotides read TGTGCCAGCAGCCCACTAGCGGGAGGTTACAATGAGCAGTTCTTC.

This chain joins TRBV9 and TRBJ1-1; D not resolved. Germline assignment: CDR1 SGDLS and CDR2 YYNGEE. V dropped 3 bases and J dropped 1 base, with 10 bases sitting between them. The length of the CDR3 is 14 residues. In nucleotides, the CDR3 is TGTGCCAGCAGCGGAAGGGCCGGGAACACTGAAGCTTTCTTT. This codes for CASSGRAGNTEAFF. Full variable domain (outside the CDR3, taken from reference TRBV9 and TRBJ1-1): DSGVTQTPKHLITATGQRVTLRCSPRSGDLSVYWYQQSLDQGLQFLIQYYNGEERAKGNILERFSAQQFPDLHSELNLSSLELGDSALYFCASSGRAGNTEAFFGQGTRLTVV.

The CDR3 DNA follows: TGTGCCAGCAGCTTAAGCGGGCCGAGCGATGAGCAGTTCTTC. Translation gives CASSLSGPSDEQFF. The J gene is TRBJ2-1, the V gene TRBV7-3, with D perhaps TRBD2 (5 bases). The CDR3 consists of 14 residues. V lost 1 base to trimming and J lost 8 bases, with 12 bases between them. The germline gives CDR1 SGHTA, CDR2 FQGTGA.

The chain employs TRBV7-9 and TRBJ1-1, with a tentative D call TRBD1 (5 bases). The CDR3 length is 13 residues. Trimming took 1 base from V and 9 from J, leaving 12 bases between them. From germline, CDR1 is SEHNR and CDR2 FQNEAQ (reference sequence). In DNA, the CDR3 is TGTGCCAGCAGCTTAGATGGCAGGGTCAAAGCTTTCTTT. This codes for CASSLDGRVKAFF.

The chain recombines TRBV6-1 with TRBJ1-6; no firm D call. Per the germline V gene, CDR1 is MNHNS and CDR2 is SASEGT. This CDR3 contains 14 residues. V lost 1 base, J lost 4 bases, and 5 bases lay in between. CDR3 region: CASSEGAYNSPLHF. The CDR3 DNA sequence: TGTGCCAGCAGTGAAGGGGCTTATAATTCACCCCTCCACTTT.

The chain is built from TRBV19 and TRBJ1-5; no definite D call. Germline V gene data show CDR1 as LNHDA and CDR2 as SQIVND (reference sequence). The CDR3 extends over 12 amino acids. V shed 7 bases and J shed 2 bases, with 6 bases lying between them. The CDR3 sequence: CASKVGNQPQHF. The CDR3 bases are TGTGCCAGTAAGGTAGGCAATCAGCCCCAGCATTTT.

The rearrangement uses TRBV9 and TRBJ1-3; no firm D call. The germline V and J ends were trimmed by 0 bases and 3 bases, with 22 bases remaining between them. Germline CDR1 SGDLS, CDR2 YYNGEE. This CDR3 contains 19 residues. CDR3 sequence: CASSVGGDEPPVIGNTIYF. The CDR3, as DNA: TGTGCCAGCAGCGTAGGAGGAGACGAACCACCGGTGATTGGAAACACCATATATTTT.

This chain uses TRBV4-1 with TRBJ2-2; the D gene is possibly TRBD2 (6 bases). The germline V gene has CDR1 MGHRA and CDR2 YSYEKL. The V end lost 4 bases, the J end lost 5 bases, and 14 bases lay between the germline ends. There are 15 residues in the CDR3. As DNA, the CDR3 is TGCGCCAGCAGCCCCTTGGGAGGAGGAACCGGGGAGCTGTTTTTT. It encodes CASSPLGGGTGELFF.